This T cell receptor (beta chain) is from a study of shared clonotypes between healthy human individuals. Sorted-subset replicate PCRs used 150 to 200 ng of genomic DNA. This amount corresponded to about 29,000 T cell genomes. Sequenced by immunoSEQ multiplex PCR; TCRdb stores in-frame clones only, minus some. Among some 2 million clones, about 95% were seen once, and the ten largest hold about 1.1%. CD45RO-negative, CCR7-selected cells formed the naive CD8 fraction, which excluded terminally differentiated effector memory CD45RA+ cells. All the donors were Caucasian adults who lived in Nashville, Tennessee. Study-level findings and limits: Generally, naive subsets (rather than memory subsets) showed larger estimated richness.

As concerns this clone: The antigen is not known.

The CDR3 has 14 residues. V was cut by 4 bases and J by 1 base, with 10 bases left in between. CDR1 MNHEY and CDR2 SMNVEV come from the germline V gene (reference sequence). Sequencing was performed on naive CD8+ T cells sorted from blood. The V gene is TRBV27, the J gene TRBJ1-1, with D perhaps TRBD1 (5 bases). This clonotype was obtained from a man between 18 and 29 years old in good health. CDR3 amino acids: CASSSKTENTEAFF. The CDR3 region has the DNA TGTGCCAGCAGTTCCAAGACAGAGAACACTGAAGCTTTCTTT.